The rows below give T cell receptor beta chains drawn from one sample of a study of blood T cell repertoires in COVID-19. Clones were sequenced by immunoSEQ multiplex PCR, and TCRdb holds only the in-frame ones, with some missing. The sample has around 250,000 clones, around 84% seen once. Sequenced sample: PBMCs or T cells enriched from blood (not recorded which). Receptors originate from a woman in her forties or fifties who had been exposed to COVID-19. The CDR3 runs from the conserved cysteine through the conserved F or W. Each record gives: V gene, J gene, clone size, D gene, CDR3 DNA, CDR3 protein. A D gene is named only where the DNA matches it firmly. For some rows the clone size is stated as once, few or many, or as a class when expanded; others skip it.

V: TRBV6-5
J: TRBJ1-2
size: few
D: .
DNA: TGTGCCAGCGCCGAACAGGGTAACTATGGCTACACCTTC
CDR3: CASAEQGNYGYTF

V: TRBV5-1
J: TRBJ1-2
size: .
D: TRBD1
DNA: TGCGCCAGCAGCCGGACAGGAACGAGTGGCTACACCTTC
CDR3: CASSRTGTSGYTF

V: TRBV18
J: TRBJ1-5
size: few
D: TRBD1
DNA: TGTGCCAGCTCGTTCAACACAGGGGAGCCCCAGCATTTT
CDR3: CASSFNTGEPQHF

V: TRBV7-9
J: TRBJ1-4
size: .
D: TRBD1
DNA: TGTGCCAGCAGCCCACCAGGGGGCGTCGATGAAAAACTGTTTTTT
CDR3: CASSPPGGVDEKLFF

V: TRBV11-2
J: TRBJ1-1
size: .
D: .
DNA: TGTGCCAGCAGTTCCCGAAGACCTACCTCGGGCACTGAAGCTTTCTTT
CDR3: CASSSRRPTSGTEAFF

V: TRBV5-1
J: TRBJ1-2
size: .
D: .
DNA: TGCGCCAGCGTTCCCGCGGGGGGAGGTAATGCATACTATGGCTACACCTTC
CDR3: CASVPAGGGNAYYGYTF

V: TRBV7-9
J: TRBJ1-3
size: .
D: .
DNA: TGTGCCAGCAGCTTAGGGGTAGTGAGGTCTGGAAACACCATATATTTT
CDR3: CASSLGVVRSGNTIYF

V: TRBV5-6
J: TRBJ1-2
size: once
D: .
DNA: TGTGCCAGCATCTTCAAAACTGAAGGAGGAGGCTACACCTTC
CDR3: CASIFKTEGGGYTF

V: TRBV9
J: TRBJ1-1
size: few
D: .
DNA: TGTGCCAGCAGCGTCGGTGGGAGTACTGAAGCTTTCTTT
CDR3: CASSVGGSTEAFF

V: TRBV6-5
J: TRBJ1-5
size: .
D: .
DNA: TGTGCCAGCAATGTACAGGGTTATCAGCCCCAGCATTTT
CDR3: CASNVQGYQPQHF

V: TRBV28
J: TRBJ1-2
size: .
D: .
DNA: TGTGCCAGCAGTTTGTCGAACTATGGCTACACCTTC
CDR3: CASSLSNYGYTF

V: TRBV5-8
J: TRBJ1-2
size: .
D: TRBD1
DNA: TGTGCCAGCAGCTCAGCGACAGGGCGGTATGGTGCGGGTGGCTACACCTTC
CDR3: CASSSATGRYGAGGYTF

V: TRBV19
J: TRBJ2-7
size: .
D: .
DNA: TGTGCCAGTCGAAAGACAGGCTACGAGCAGTACTTC
CDR3: CASRKTGYEQYF

V: TRBV11-1
J: TRBJ1-1
size: .
D: TRBD1
DNA: TGTGCCAGCAGCAGGACAGGGGGCGGCCTGGGGACTGAAGCTTTCTTT
CDR3: CASSRTGGGLGTEAFF

V: TRBV21-1
J: TRBJ1-1
size: .
D: .
DNA: TGTGCCAGCAGGGGGGCAGGCCTGAACACTGAAGCTTTCTTT
CDR3: CASRGAGLNTEAFF

V: TRBV9
J: TRBJ1-5
size: once
D: TRBD1
DNA: TGTGCCAGCAGCATCGGACAGGGTCGCAATCAGCCCCAGCATTTT
CDR3: CASSIGQGRNQPQHF

V: TRBV2
J: TRBJ2-1
size: .
D: TRBD2
DNA: TGTGCCAGCCGTCCGAATAGCGGGGGGACCTATTCCGGGTACAATGAGCAGTTCTTC
CDR3: CASRPNSGGTYSGYNEQFF

V: TRBV11-2
J: TRBJ2-2
size: .
D: TRBD1
DNA: TGTGCCAGCAGCTTAGTAGGGACAGGGGGCCGCGGGGAGCTGTTTTTT
CDR3: CASSLVGTGGRGELFF

V: TRBV12-3/TRBV12-4
J: TRBJ1-1
size: .
D: .
DNA: TGTGCCAGCAGTTTTCGCAGGAACACTGAAGCTTTCTTT
CDR3: CASSFRRNTEAFF

V: TRBV5-1
J: TRBJ2-7
size: .
D: TRBD1
DNA: TGCGCCAGCAGCTTCGCACCCGGACAGGGGACGGGTGAGCAGTACTTC
CDR3: CASSFAPGQGTGEQYF

V: TRBV23-1
J: TRBJ1-5
size: few
D: TRBD1
DNA: TGCGCCAGCAGTCATGGACAGGGGGATCAGCCCCAGCATTTT
CDR3: CASSHGQGDQPQHF

V: TRBV30
J: TRBJ2-1
size: .
D: TRBD2
DNA: TGTGCCTGGAGTGTACTTAGCGGGGGTTTCAGCTCCTACAATGAGCAGTTCTTC
CDR3: CAWSVLSGGFSSYNEQFF

V: TRBV4-1
J: TRBJ1-6
size: .
D: .
DNA: TGCGCCAGCAGCCAAGAAAGTCGGCAGGGAAGTTCACCCCTCCACTTT
CDR3: CASSQESRQGSSPLHF

V: TRBV9
J: TRBJ1-4
size: .
D: TRBD1
DNA: TGTGCCAGCAGCGTATCACCGGGACAGGGTCATGAAAAACTGTTTTTT
CDR3: CASSVSPGQGHEKLFF

V: TRBV28
J: TRBJ2-7
size: .
D: TRBD1
DNA: TGTGCCAGCAATTTTGGGGGACAGTCAACCTACGAGCAGTACTTC
CDR3: CASNFGGQSTYEQYF

V: TRBV5-6
J: TRBJ1-2
size: .
D: .
DNA: TGTGCCAGCAGCTTATTATTTTATGGCTACACCTTC
CDR3: CASSLLFYGYTF

V: TRBV11-1
J: TRBJ1-1
size: .
D: TRBD1
DNA: TGTGCCAGCAGCCTATTGACAGGGACTGAAGCTTTCTTT
CDR3: CASSLLTGTEAFF

V: TRBV29-1
J: TRBJ2-3
size: .
D: TRBD2
DNA: TGCAGCGTTGAAATGGGACTAGCTGCTAGCACAGATACGCAGTATTTT
CDR3: CSVEMGLAASTDTQYF

V: TRBV6-2/TRBV6-3
J: TRBJ2-2
size: .
D: .
DNA: TGTGCCAGCAGTTCCTACGAGAGTAAGGGGGAGCTGTTTTTT
CDR3: CASSSYESKGELFF

V: TRBV18
J: TRBJ1-4
size: once
D: .
DNA: TGTGCCAGCTCACCAAGAGGGGAAAAACTGTTTTTT
CDR3: CASSPRGEKLFF

V: TRBV9
J: TRBJ1-6
size: .
D: TRBD1
DNA: TGTGCCAGCAGCGTGACAGGGGGGGATTCACCCCTCCACTTT
CDR3: CASSVTGGDSPLHF

V: TRBV5-6
J: TRBJ1-1
size: few
D: .
DNA: TGTGCCAGCAGCTTGATCTGGGAGGTAGTGAACACTGAAGCTTTCTTT
CDR3: CASSLIWEVVNTEAFF

V: TRBV27
J: TRBJ2-7
size: .
D: .
DNA: TGTGCCAGCAGTTTCGGGATCTCCTACGAGCAGTACTTC
CDR3: CASSFGISYEQYF

V: TRBV21-1
J: TRBJ1-3
size: once
D: .
DNA: TGTGCCAGCAGCAAAGCTGACAGGGGGACTGGAAACACCATATATTTT
CDR3: CASSKADRGTGNTIYF

V: TRBV10-3
J: TRBJ1-3
size: .
D: .
DNA: TGTGCCACTCAAGGGAGAGCTGGAAACACCATATATTTT
CDR3: CATQGRAGNTIYF

V: TRBV7-2
J: TRBJ2-3
size: .
D: TRBD1
DNA: TGTGCCAGCAGCTTATCGGGACAGGGAATGGGGCAGTATTTT
CDR3: CASSLSGQGMGQYF

V: TRBV28
J: TRBJ2-3
size: .
D: .
DNA: TGTGCCAGCAGTTTCTACCACACAGATACGCAGTATTTT
CDR3: CASSFYHTDTQYF

V: TRBV5-4
J: TRBJ2-7
size: .
D: .
DNA: TGTGCCAGCAGCTTGGGGGCCGGCACCTACGAGCAGTACTTC
CDR3: CASSLGAGTYEQYF

V: TRBV30
J: TRBJ1-6
size: .
D: TRBD1
DNA: TGTGCCTGGACCCTTACAGGGGCGAATTCACCCCTCCACTTT
CDR3: CAWTLTGANSPLHF

V: TRBV6-2/TRBV6-3
J: TRBJ2-7
size: .
D: TRBD1
DNA: TGTGCCAGCAGTCGACTTGACAGGGGAGTAGGCGAGCAGTACTTC
CDR3: CASSRLDRGVGEQYF

V: TRBV4-1
J: TRBJ2-3
size: .
D: TRBD2
DNA: TGCGCCAGCAGCCAAGATATCGAATCGCGGGGGGACACAGATACGCAGTATTTT
CDR3: CASSQDIESRGDTDTQYF

V: TRBV7-3
J: TRBJ2-7
size: once
D: .
DNA: TGTGCCAGCAGTCTAGGTCTGGGCTACGAGCAGTACTTC
CDR3: CASSLGLGYEQYF

V: TRBV7-8
J: TRBJ2-1
size: .
D: TRBD2
DNA: TGTGCCAGCAGCGCCGGACTAGCCGACAACAATGAGCAGTTCTTC
CDR3: CASSAGLADNNEQFF

V: TRBV5-8
J: TRBJ1-1
size: .
D: TRBD1
DNA: TGTGCCACCTGCAGGGGGCACGTCTTCATGAACACTGAAGCTTTCTTT
CDR3: CATCRGHVFMNTEAFF

V: TRBV24-1
J: TRBJ2-6
size: .
D: .
DNA: TGTGCCACCTCACTTTCTGGGGCCAACGTCCTGACTTTC
CDR3: CATSLSGANVLTF

V: TRBV4-2
J: TRBJ2-7
size: .
D: .
DNA: TGTGCCAGCAGCCAAGTCTACCCAAGCTCCTACGAGCAGTACTTC
CDR3: CASSQVYPSSYEQYF

V: TRBV19
J: TRBJ2-7
size: .
D: .
DNA: TGTGCCAGTAGTAGACTACCCTCCTACGAGCAGTACTTC
CDR3: CASSRLPSYEQYF

V: TRBV11-2
J: TRBJ1-1
size: .
D: TRBD1
DNA: TGTGCCAGCAGCTTAAGGGGTGGACAGGTGAACACTGAAGCTTTCTTT
CDR3: CASSLRGGQVNTEAFF